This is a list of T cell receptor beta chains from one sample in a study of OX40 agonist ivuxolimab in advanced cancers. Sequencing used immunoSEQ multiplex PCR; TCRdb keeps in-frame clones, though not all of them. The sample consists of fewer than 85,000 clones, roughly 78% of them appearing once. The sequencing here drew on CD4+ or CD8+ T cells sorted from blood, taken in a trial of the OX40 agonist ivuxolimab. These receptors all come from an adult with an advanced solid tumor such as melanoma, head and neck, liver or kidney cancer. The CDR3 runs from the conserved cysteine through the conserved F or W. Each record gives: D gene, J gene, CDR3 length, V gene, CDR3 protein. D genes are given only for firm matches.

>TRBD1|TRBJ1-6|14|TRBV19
CASSSGGTGSPLHF
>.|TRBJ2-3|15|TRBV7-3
CASSFSGVGPDTQYF
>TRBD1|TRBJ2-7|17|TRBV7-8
CASSDPVLDRLTYEQYF
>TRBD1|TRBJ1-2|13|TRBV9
CASADRVSYGYTF
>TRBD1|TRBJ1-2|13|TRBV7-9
CASSHRQGGGYTF
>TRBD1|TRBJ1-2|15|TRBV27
CASSLLGQGANGYTF
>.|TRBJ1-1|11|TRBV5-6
CASSSRVQAFF
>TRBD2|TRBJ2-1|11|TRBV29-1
CSAAGVNEQFF
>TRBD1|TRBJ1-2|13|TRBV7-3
CASSLDRVYGYTF
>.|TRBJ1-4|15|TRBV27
CASRLAPRGGEKLFF
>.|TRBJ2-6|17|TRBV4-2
CASSVYLGDSGANVLTF
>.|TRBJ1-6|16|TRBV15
CATSRDPGRLNSPLHF
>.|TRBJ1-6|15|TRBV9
CASSVDSAELSPLHF
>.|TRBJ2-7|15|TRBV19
CASSPQGGSLGEQYF
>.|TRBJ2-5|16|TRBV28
CASSLGLFRDQETQYF
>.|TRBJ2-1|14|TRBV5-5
CASSGWNPGVGEFF
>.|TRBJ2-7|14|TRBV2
CASSIGRTIYEQYF
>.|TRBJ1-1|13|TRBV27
CTSSLGGTAEAFF
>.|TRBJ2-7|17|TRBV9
CASSVDPIQGPNHEQYF
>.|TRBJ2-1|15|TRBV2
CASSVIGGSYNEQFF
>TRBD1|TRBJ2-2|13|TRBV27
CASRRQGAGELFF
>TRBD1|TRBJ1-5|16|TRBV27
CASSPWTGRGNQPQHF
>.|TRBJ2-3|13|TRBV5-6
CASSLAKTDTQYF
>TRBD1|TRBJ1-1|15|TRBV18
CASSPSGTGGTEAFF
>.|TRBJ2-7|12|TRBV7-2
CASSLTAYEQYF
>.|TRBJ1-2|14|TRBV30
CAWTKGLANYGYTF
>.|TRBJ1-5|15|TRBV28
CASSFGGVGYQPQHF
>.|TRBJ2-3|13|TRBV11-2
CASSFLRTDTQYF
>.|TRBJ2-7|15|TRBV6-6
CASSYGYGYSYEQYF
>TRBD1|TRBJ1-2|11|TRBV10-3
CAISGFGTVTF
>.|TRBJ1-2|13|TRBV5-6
CASSAPPTYGYTF
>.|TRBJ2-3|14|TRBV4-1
CASSPTASTDTQYF
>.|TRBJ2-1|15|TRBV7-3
CASSLSRGFYNEQFF
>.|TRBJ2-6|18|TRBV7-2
CASSSVRGSNSGANVLTF
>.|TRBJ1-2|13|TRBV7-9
CASSLEQSYGYTF
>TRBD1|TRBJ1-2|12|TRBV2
CASHDRVGGYTF
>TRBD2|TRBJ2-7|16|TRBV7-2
CASSLDRGTSGYEQYF
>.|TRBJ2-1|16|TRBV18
CASSPSAATLNNEQFF
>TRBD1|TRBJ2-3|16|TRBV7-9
CASSRAGGQGANTQYF
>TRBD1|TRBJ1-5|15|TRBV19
CASSLPGTGDKPQHF
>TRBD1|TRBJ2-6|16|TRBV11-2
CASSWTGATGANVLTF
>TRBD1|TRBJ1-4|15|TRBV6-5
CASRRQGTTNEKLFF
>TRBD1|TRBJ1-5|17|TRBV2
CASSPPGTGTGNQPQHF
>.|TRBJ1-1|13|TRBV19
CATRPGQSTEAFF
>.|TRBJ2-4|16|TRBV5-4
CASSLEGGVAKNIQYF
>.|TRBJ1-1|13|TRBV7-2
CASSLVGVTEAFF
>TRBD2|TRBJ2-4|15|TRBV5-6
CASRNSGGAKNIQYF
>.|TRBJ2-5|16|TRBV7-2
CASSLEGNLLGETQYF
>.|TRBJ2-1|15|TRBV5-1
CASSLDGFSYNEQFF
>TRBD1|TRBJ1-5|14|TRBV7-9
CASSRGQDNQPQHF
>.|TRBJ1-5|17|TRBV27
CASSLSRGSYSNQPQHF
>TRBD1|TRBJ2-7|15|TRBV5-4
CASSSPGQASYEQYF